Presented here are 10 T cell receptor beta chains from one specimen sequenced in a study of blood T cell repertoires in COVID-19. Measured with immunoSEQ multiplex PCR; TCRdb has only the in-frame clones, and not every one. This table holds 250,000 to 350,000 clones, about four fifths found once. Sequenced: peripheral blood. These receptor sequences come from a human donor with COVID-19, enrolled during active disease. The donor label of this sample is uncertain.

The CDR3 DNA is TGTGCCAGCAGTTTAACCGGGACAGGGACCCTTTGGGCTTTCTTT. Protein product: CASSLTGTGTLWAFF. The V call is TRBV27, the J call TRBJ1-1, with TRBD1 identical over 9 bases. Germline V lookup: CDR1 MNHEY, CDR2 SMNVEV (reference sequence). The CDR3 consists of 15 residues. The trim removed 2 bases at V and 11 bases at J, leaving 12 bases unmatched.

The V call is TRBV2, the J call TRBJ2-3; the match to TRBD2 covers 12 bases. With V trimmed by 10 bases and J by 6 bases, 8 bases remained unmatched. Germline assignment: CDR1 SNHLY and CDR2 FYNNEI. This CDR3 spans 14 amino acids. For the CDR3, the DNA is TGTGCCACGACTAGCGGGAGATCGGGGGATACGCAGTATTTT. Encoded protein: CATTSGRSGDTQYF.

The chain couples TRBV2 to TRBJ1-1; weak D call: TRBD1 (6 bases). Between the trimmed V and J ends, which lost 7 bases and 1 base, there was a span of 13 bases. The CDR3 covers 14 residues. Germline CDR1 SNHLY, CDR2 FYNNEI. As DNA, the CDR3 is TGTGCCAGCAAGGTGGCAGGGGCGAACACTGAAGCTTTCTTT. This gives the protein CASKVAGANTEAFF.

The chain joins TRBV7-9 to TRBJ2-1; 7 bases line up with TRBD2. V trimming: 1 base; J trimming: 0 bases; junction bases outside the gene matches: 9. This CDR3 has 18 amino acids. Germline CDR1 reads SEHNR; CDR2 reads FQNEAQ (reference sequence). The CDR3 here is CASSLGGIERDSYNEQFF. CDR3 nucleotides: TGTGCCAGCAGCTTAGGAGGGATTGAGCGGGACTCCTACAATGAGCAGTTCTTC.

This chain connects TRBV28 to TRBJ1-5; D may be TRBD1 (6 bases). Trimming stripped 6 bases from V and 3 bases from J, with 15 bases between. The CDR3 contains 15 residues. CDR1 and CDR2 from the germline V gene are MDHEN and SYDVKM. CDR3 region: CASRRTELSNQPQHF. The CDR3 bases are TGTGCCAGCAGAAGGACAGAACTATCCAATCAGCCCCAGCATTTT.

This clone has only one observation. The chain recombines TRBV10-3 with TRBJ2-7; 15 nucleotides align to TRBD2. This CDR3 is built from 18 residues. Germline CDR1 is ENHRY and CDR2 is SYGVKD. J gave up 2 bases and V 5 bases, and 10 bases lay outside the gene matches. CDR3 bases: TGTGCCATCAGTCCGCAGGGACTAGCGGGAGGACAGACCTACGAGCAGTACTTC. Residues: CAISPQGLAGGQTYEQYF.

The rearrangement links TRBV6-5 to TRBJ2-1, with TRBD1 identical over 7 bases. The germline CDR1 and CDR2 sequences are MNHEY and SVGAGI. The CDR3 is made up of 14 amino acids. Trimming cost V 2 bases and J 4 bases; bases outside gene matches: 2. The CDR3 DNA follows: TGTGCCAGCAGTTACGTGACAGGGTACAATGAGCAGTTCTTC. Encoded protein: CASSYVTGYNEQFF.

CDR3: CASSVLLGGSGNTIYF. The CDR3 DNA reads as TGTGCCAGCAGCGTCCTCCTCGGGGGGTCTGGAAACACCATATATTTT. The chain is built from TRBV9 and TRBJ1-3, with D tentatively TRBD1 (5 bases). Germline CDR1 SGDLS, CDR2 YYNGEE. This CDR3 comprises 16 residues. Trimming removed 2 bases from V and 1 base from J, with 13 bases in between.

A single count supports this clone. J is TRBJ1-2 and V is TRBV28, with D perhaps TRBD1 (5 bases). Germline V gene lookup returns CDR1 MDHEN and CDR2 SYDVKM. This CDR3 contains 13 residues. The ends were cut back, 9 bases at V and 8 bases at J, with 19 bases in the middle. This CDR3 is CASMAGGRGGYTF. CDR3 sequence (DNA): TGTGCCAGTATGGCCGGGGGTCGGGGAGGCTACACCTTC.

This rearrangement joins TRBV5-1 to TRBJ2-3, with TRBD2 as a possible D gene (6 bases). V lost 2 bases and J lost 0, with 13 bases in between. The germline CDR1 and CDR2 sequences are SGHRS and YFSETQ. CDR3 length: 16 residues. This CDR3 reads CASSLGLATSTDTQYF. CDR3 DNA sequence: TGCGCCAGCAGCTTAGGGCTAGCGACTAGCACAGATACGCAGTATTTT.